Following are 19 T cell receptor beta chains from one sample sequenced in a study of T cell repertoires in cytomegalovirus infection. TCRdb fed the reads into MiXCR, producing one record per CDR3 protein. Found here are about 69,000 distinct CDR3 sequences, about 29% of them singletons; the top ten hold just under 60%. Which antigens these TCRs recognize remains unknown. The material was CD8+ T cells from cultured PBMCs, obtained from culture after CMV antigen stimulation. The receptors here all came from a human donor in good health (CMV status not recorded). Some clones in this sample may be carry-over from other donors' samples.

The V gene is TRBV20-1, the J gene TRBJ1-3; a weak D match, TRBD1 (5 bases). Trimming cost V 6 bases and J 1 base, with 16 bases left between them. The V gene's germline CDR1 is DFQATT and CDR2 SNEGSKA (reference sequence). The CDR3 totals 15 residues. The CDR3 spells CSALGTYPSGNTIYF. The CDR3 DNA follows: TGCAGTGCCCTTGGGACCTATCCTTCTGGAAACACCATATATTTT.

This sequence joins TRBV7-9 and TRBJ2-5, with 7 nucleotides matching TRBD2. Germline V gene lookup returns CDR1 SEHNR and CDR2 FQNEAQ (reference sequence). This CDR3 spans 14 amino acids. Trimming took 2 bases from V and 5 from J; bases not matched to a gene: 5. Written as DNA, the CDR3 is TGTGCCAGCAGCTTACCAGGACTAGGGGAGACCCAGTACTTC. Its translation: CASSLPGLGETQYF. Based on the CDR3 plus reference TRBV7-9 and TRBJ2-5, the full variable domain is DTGVSQNPRHKITKRGQNVTFRCDPISEHNRLYWYRQTLGQGPEFLTYFQNEAQLEKSRLLSDRFSAERPKGSFSTLEIQRTEQGDSAMYLCASSLPGLGETQYFGPGTRLLVL.

This clonotype was picked up many times. The V gene is TRBV12-3 or TRBV12-4, the J gene TRBJ2-7; D is perhaps TRBD1 (5 bases). Trimming removed 5 bases at V and 2 bases at J, with 22 bases between. The CDR3 sequence is 17 residues long. The CDR3 nucleotides are TGTGCCAGCAGTGAGAGTGACAGAGCCCTCCCTACCTACGAGCAGTACTTC. Its translation is CASSESDRALPTYEQYF.

The gene calls are TRBV7-6 and TRBJ2-5; 9 nucleotides match TRBD1. Trimming removed 3 bases from V and 1 base from J; junction bases left unmatched: 6. Germline V gene lookup returns CDR1 SGHVS and CDR2 FNYEAQ. This CDR3 comprises 16 residues. CDR3 protein: CASSFSPGQGQETQYF. CDR3 DNA sequence: TGTGCCAGCAGCTTTTCCCCGGGACAGGGCCAAGAGACCCAGTACTTC.

This clonotype showed up just a few times. The CDR3 is CASSTMTSGSGEQYF. CDR3 nucleotides: TGTGCCAGTTCAACCATGACTAGCGGTTCTGGTGAGCAGTACTTC. The rearrangement joins TRBV2 to TRBJ2-7, with 9 bases that match TRBD2. J was trimmed by 7 bases and V by 9 bases; bases with no gene match: 16. Germline CDR1 reads SNHLY; CDR2 reads FYNNEI. There are 15 residues in the CDR3.

This clonotype has ten or more counts. The chain has TRBV12-3 or TRBV12-4 and TRBJ2-1; no reliable D call. Trimming cost V 1 base and J 0 bases, with 7 bases left between them. This CDR3 is 15 amino acids long. CDR3 DNA: TGTGCCAGCAGTTTAGGGACGAGCTCCTACAATGAGCAGTTCTTC. It encodes CASSLGTSSYNEQFF.

This clonotype was detected only a few times. V is TRBV7-6 and J is TRBJ2-1; 7 nucleotides agree with TRBD2. The CDR3 runs to 13 residues. The germline V gene encodes CDR1 SGHVS and CDR2 FNYEAQ. V shed 4 bases, J shed 4 bases, and the junction held 1 base outside the gene matches. The CDR3 DNA reads as TGTGCCAGCAGCTCGGGACTATACAATGAGCAGTTCTTC. Protein sequence: CASSSGLYNEQFF.

This clonotype has more than one count but fewer than ten. The chain uses TRBV9 and TRBJ1-1, with D tentatively TRBD1 (5 bases). CDR3 size: 13 residues. Germline V gene data show CDR1 as SGDLS and CDR2 as YYNGEE. Trimming left V 3 bases short and J 1 base short, with 7 bases between. CDR3 nucleotides: TGTGCCAGCAGCGCCGGACAGAACACTGAAGCTTTCTTT. It yields the protein CASSAGQNTEAFF. Full variable domain (rest looked up from reference TRBV9 and TRBJ1-1): DSGVTQTPKHLITATGQRVTLRCSPRSGDLSVYWYQQSLDQGLQFLIQYYNGEERAKGNILERFSAQQFPDLHSELNLSSLELGDSALYFCASSAGQNTEAFFGQGTRLTVV.

This clonotype occurred a few times. This chain connects TRBV5-1 to TRBJ2-3; D unresolved. The germline V and J ends were trimmed by 4 bases and 6 bases, with 12 bases remaining between them. CDR3 length: 13 residues. Looked up from germline, CDR1 is SGHRS and CDR2 is YFSETQ. CDR3 sequence reads: CASSREAGDTQYF. The CDR3 DNA is TGCGCCAGCAGCCGTGAGGCCGGGGATACGCAGTATTTT.

As for this clonotype: At one of its ends the junction is not consistent with the germline gene, which may arise from a read error. As DNA, the CDR3 is TGTGCCAGCAGTGATCTAGCGGGCTCTGGGGCCAACGTTCTGACTTTC. It yields the protein CASSDLAGSGANVLTF. The J gene is TRBJ2-6, the V gene TRBV6-4, with TRBD2 identical over 8 bases. The CDR3 has 16 residues. Germline V lookup: CDR1 MRHNA, CDR2 SNTAGT.

This clonotype has a count of ten or more. The chain joins TRBV7-2 to TRBJ2-7; 14 nucleotides line up with TRBD2. Germline CDR1 is SGHTA and CDR2 is FQGNSA. The junction had 10 bases not matched to a gene; V was cut back by 5 bases and J by 4 bases. The CDR3 extends over 17 amino acids. The CDR3 is CASSRAGTSGGLYEQYF. In DNA, the CDR3 is TGTGCCAGCAGCCGAGCCGGGACTAGCGGGGGATTATACGAGCAGTACTTC. Supplemented by reference TRBV7-2 and TRBJ2-7, the full variable domain reads GAGVSQSPSNKVTEKGKDVELRCDPISGHTALYWYRQSLGQGLEFLIYFQGNSAPDKSGLPSDRFSAERTGGSVSTLTIQRTQQEDSAVYLCASSRAGTSGGLYEQYFGPGTRLTVT.

This sequence joins TRBV27 and TRBJ1-2; D possibly corresponds to TRBD1 (6 bases). Germline V CDR1 and CDR2: MNHEY, SMNVEV (reference sequence). This CDR3 is 14 amino acids long. Between the trimmed V and J ends, which lost 6 bases and 0 bases, there was a span of 11 bases. CDR3 bases: TGTGCCAGCAGCCATAACAGGGCTAACTATGGCTACACCTTC. Amino acids: CASSHNRANYGYTF.

This clonotype was seen ten or more times. The V gene is TRBV28, the J gene TRBJ2-4, with a weak D call TRBD2 (6 bases). Trimming cost V 3 bases and J 5 bases, with 11 bases left between them. CDR3 size: 14 residues. Germline-derived CDR1 and CDR2 are MDHEN and SYDVKM. CDR3 amino acids: CASSLGGIENIQYF. The CDR3 region has the DNA TGTGCCAGCAGTTTGGGCGGGATCGAAAACATTCAGTACTTC.

The chain has TRBV4-3 and TRBJ1-2; D is uncertain. V lost 1 base to trimming and J lost 4 bases, with 16 bases between them. This CDR3 region has 16 residues. CDR1 and CDR2 from the germline V gene are LGHNA and YSLEER. CDR3 in DNA: TGCGCCAGCAGCCAAGGGTCTTGGGGAAGGTCCTATGGCTACACCTTC. Encoded protein: CASSQGSWGRSYGYTF.

V gene TRBV6-1 combines with J gene TRBJ2-2; a weak D match, TRBD2 (6 bases). Trimming took off 7 bases at V and 0 bases at J, with 27 bases between the two ends. Germline loops: CDR1 MNHNS, CDR2 SASEGT. CDR3 length: 20 amino acids. For the CDR3, the DNA is TGTGCCAGCACTCAAAATGGAAGGGAGATAGCGGAGTCGAACACCGGGGAGCTGTTTTTT. Its translation is CASTQNGREIAESNTGELFF.

V gene TRBV7-6 combines with J gene TRBJ2-5; D gene uncertain. V lost 4 bases to trimming and J lost 5 bases, with 11 bases between them. The CDR3 runs to 13 residues. Germline CDR1 SGHVS, CDR2 FNYEAQ. CDR3: CASSSLSWETQYF. CDR3 bases: TGTGCCAGCAGCTCCCTTAGCTGGGAGACCCAGTACTTC.

This clonotype has ten or more counts. The J gene is TRBJ2-7, the V gene TRBV7-8; D gene ambiguous. The germline V and J ends were trimmed by 6 bases and 0 bases, with 15 bases remaining between them. Germline V lookup: CDR1 SGHVS, CDR2 FQNEAQ. The CDR3 runs to 15 residues. CDR3 DNA sequence: TGTGCCAGCAGTCCATGGCGATCAAGCTCCTACGAGCAGTACTTC. It codes for CASSPWRSSSYEQYF.

The chain combines TRBV19 with TRBJ2-5; D may be TRBD1 (6 bases). Germline V gene sequence: CDR1 LNHDA, CDR2 SQIVND (reference sequence). Trimming took 6 bases from V and 1 from J, leaving 18 bases between them. The CDR3 contains 16 residues. CDR3 sequence: CASSPGEDRAQETQYF. In nucleotides, the CDR3 is TGTGCCAGTAGCCCCGGTGAGGACAGAGCCCAAGAGACCCAGTACTTC.

This clonotype was seen a few times. This rearrangement joins TRBV9 to TRBJ2-1; D may be TRBD1 or TRBD2 (6 bases each). Germline V gene sequence: CDR1 SGDLS, CDR2 YYNGEE. V lost 0 bases and J lost 8, with 18 bases in between. The CDR3 runs to 16 residues. CDR3 in amino acids: CASSVEGGASRDEQFF. The CDR3 nucleotides are TGTGCCAGCAGCGTAGAGGGGGGTGCATCGAGGGATGAGCAGTTCTTC.